A selection of T cell receptor beta chains follows, all from one sample in a study of cytomegalovirus exposure and HLA in healthy donors. TCRdb's table, derived via immunoSEQ multiplex PCR, lists solely in-frame clones and lacks some. The data show around 200,000 clones, 88% seen once. Source material: PBMCs. These receptors all come from a woman between 18 and 30 years old in good health and CMV-seronegative. CDR3s include the opening cysteine and the closing phenylalanine or tryptophan. D genes are given only for firm matches. Part of the rows lack a size; the others show once, few, many or a class for expanded clones.

clone_size,j_call,v_call,d_call,cdr3_aa,cdr3_nt
-,TRBJ2-7,TRBV6-1,-,CANGREQYF,TGTGCCAACGGTCGCGAGCAGTACTTC
-,TRBJ1-1,TRBV29-1,-,CSVGGIQGTEAFF,TGCAGCGTTGGAGGTATTCAAGGCACTGAAGCTTTCTTT
-,TRBJ2-1,TRBV7-7,TRBD1,CASSEDRGSYNEQFF,TGTGCTAGCAGCGAGGACAGGGGGTCCTACAATGAGCAGTTCTTC
-,TRBJ2-1,TRBV28,TRBD1,CASSILHGDRSSYNEQFF,TGTGCCAGCAGTATACTACACGGGGACAGGAGCTCCTACAATGAGCAGTTCTTC
-,TRBJ2-7,TRBV2,-,CASSEDLWRAYEQYF,TGTGCCAGCAGTGAGGATTTGTGGAGAGCCTACGAGCAGTACTTC
-,TRBJ1-4,TRBV4-1,-,CASSQEVRGPNEKLFF,TGCGCCAGCAGCCAAGAGGTCAGGGGACCTAATGAAAAACTGTTTTTT
-,TRBJ2-3,TRBV19,TRBD2,CASSIGYPSGTDTQYF,TGTGCCAGTAGTATTGGCTACCCTAGCGGGACAGATACGCAGTATTTT
-,TRBJ2-3,TRBV6-6,TRBD2,CASSPWELAGTQYF,TGTGCCAGCAGCCCATGGGAGTTAGCGGGTACGCAGTATTTT
-,TRBJ1-5,TRBV10-3,TRBD1,CAIRGQGDNQPQHF,TGTGCCATCAGGGGACAGGGAGACAATCAGCCCCAGCATTTT
-,TRBJ2-5,TRBV5-1,-,CASSLLVWQDQETQYF,TGCGCCAGCAGCTTGCTTGTATGGCAGGACCAAGAGACCCAGTACTTC
-,TRBJ2-7,TRBV5-6,-,CASSLVTGSYEQYF,TGTGCCAGCAGCTTAGTGACAGGCTCCTACGAGCAGTACTTC
-,TRBJ2-3,TRBV19,-,CASSMGGESDTQYF,TGTGCCAGTAGTATGGGTGGGGAGTCAGATACGCAGTATTTT
-,TRBJ2-7,TRBV27,-,CASSAYRDSYEQYF,TGTGCCAGCAGTGCCTACAGGGACTCCTACGAGCAGTACTTC
-,TRBJ1-2,TRBV30,TRBD1,CAWSVVEGARPMQSTF,TGTGCCTGGAGTGTCGTTGAGGGGGCGAGGCCAATGCAGAGCACCTTC
few,TRBJ2-2,TRBV7-9,-,CASSPSSTGELFF,TGTGCCAGCAGTCCTAGTTCCACCGGGGAGCTGTTTTTT
-,TRBJ2-5,TRBV13,TRBD1,CASSLGQGPRRAQYF,TGTGCCAGCAGCTTGGGACAGGGCCCTAGACGGGCCCAGTACTTC
-,TRBJ2-4,TRBV2,TRBD2,CASSEGPLLAGGGLDF,TGTGCCAGCAGTGAAGGCCCCCTTCTAGCGGGGGGGGGTCTTGACTTC
-,TRBJ2-7,TRBV13,-,CASSAGTSMSYEQYF,TGTGCCAGCAGCGCAGGGACTTCCATGTCCTACGAGCAGTACTTC
-,TRBJ2-2,TRBV7-2,TRBD2,CASSLGLAGVNTGELFF,TGTGCCAGCAGCTTGGGACTAGCGGGAGTAAACACCGGGGAGCTGTTTTTT
-,TRBJ2-7,TRBV28,TRBD1,CASSPPRTGFGEQYF,TGTGCCAGCAGTCCTCCCCGGACAGGGTTTGGCGAGCAGTACTTC
-,TRBJ2-7,TRBV11-2,TRBD1,CASVSGQGNYEQYF,TGTGCCAGCGTATCGGGACAGGGAAACTACGAGCAGTACTTC
-,TRBJ1-1,TRBV7-2,-,CASSLTIQGNTEAFF,TGTGCCAGCAGCTTAACAATCCAGGGGAACACTGAAGCTTTCTTT
-,TRBJ2-3,TRBV5-1,TRBD2,CASSDQSGGLDTDTQYF,TGCGCCAGCAGCGACCAGAGCGGGGGATTAGATACAGATACGCAGTATTTT
-,TRBJ2-7,TRBV6-5,-,CATGEGAHYEQYF,TGTGCCACGGGGGAAGGGGCCCACTACGAGCAGTACTTC
-,TRBJ2-5,TRBV14,-,CASSQELRTRGTQYF,TGTGCCAGCAGCCAAGAACTCAGGACCAGGGGGACCCAGTACTTC
-,TRBJ2-7,TRBV5-1,TRBD2,CASSLGTSGSFGEQYF,TGCGCCAGCAGCTTGGGGACTAGCGGGAGTTTCGGGGAGCAGTACTTC
once,TRBJ1-1,TRBV7-2,-,CASSAVVEAFF,TGTGCCAGCAGCGCCGTAGTTGAAGCTTTCTTT
-,TRBJ2-3,TRBV11-2,-,CASRNLAFQRDTQYF,TGTGCCAGCCGTAATCTAGCGTTTCAGCGGGATACGCAGTATTTT
-,TRBJ2-1,TRBV9,-,CASSVGGGRYSYNEQFF,TGTGCCAGCAGCGTAGGAGGTGGCAGATACTCCTACAATGAGCAGTTCTTC
-,TRBJ1-2,TRBV27,TRBD1,CATQRGPNYGYTF,TGTGCCACCCAAAGGGGGCCGAACTATGGCTACACCTTC
-,TRBJ2-5,TRBV11-2,TRBD2,CASSLIAGGQETQYF,TGTGCCAGCAGCTTAATAGCGGGGGGCCAAGAGACCCAGTACTTC
-,TRBJ1-4,TRBV5-4,TRBD1,CASSAGQGIGNEKLFF,TGTGCCAGCAGCGCCGGACAGGGCATCGGAAATGAAAAACTGTTTTTT
-,TRBJ2-1,TRBV27,TRBD2,CASSLSGLARMYNEQFF,TGTGCCAGCAGTTTATCGGGACTAGCGAGGATGTACAATGAGCAGTTCTTC
-,TRBJ2-7,TRBV28,TRBD1,CASRPATGFSYEQYF,TGTGCCAGCAGGCCCGCGACAGGGTTCTCCTACGAGCAGTACTTC
-,TRBJ2-2,TRBV29-1,-,CSVLAEELFF,TGCAGCGTGTTAGCGGAGGAGCTGTTTTTT
-,TRBJ2-7,TRBV20-1,-,CSGGDLYEQYF,TGCAGTGGGGGGGACCTCTACGAGCAGTACTTC
-,TRBJ1-4,TRBV28,-,CASSPRGGEKLFF,TGTGCCAGCAGTCCCAGAGGGGGTGAAAAACTGTTTTTT
-,TRBJ2-3,TRBV29-1,TRBD2,CSVERREGLTDTQYF,TGCAGCGTTGAACGGCGGGAGGGCCTCACAGATACGCAGTATTTT
-,TRBJ2-7,TRBV15,-,CATSRFGKGLSYEQYF,TGTGCCACCAGCAGATTTGGGAAGGGGCTATCCTACGAGCAGTACTTC
once,TRBJ2-5,TRBV4-1,TRBD2,CASSLRRASGNQETQYF,TGCGCCAGCAGCCTTCGGCGGGCTAGCGGGAACCAAGAGACCCAGTACTTC
-,TRBJ1-1,TRBV6-5,-,CASSYRGANTEAFF,TGTGCCAGCAGTTACCGGGGAGCAAACACTGAAGCTTTCTTT
-,TRBJ2-7,TRBV28,-,CASSWGQYEQYF,TGTGCCAGCAGTTGGGGCCAGTACGAGCAGTACTTC
-,TRBJ2-3,TRBV7-2,-,CASSRGTDTQYF,TGTGCCAGCAGCCGAGGAACAGATACGCAGTATTTT